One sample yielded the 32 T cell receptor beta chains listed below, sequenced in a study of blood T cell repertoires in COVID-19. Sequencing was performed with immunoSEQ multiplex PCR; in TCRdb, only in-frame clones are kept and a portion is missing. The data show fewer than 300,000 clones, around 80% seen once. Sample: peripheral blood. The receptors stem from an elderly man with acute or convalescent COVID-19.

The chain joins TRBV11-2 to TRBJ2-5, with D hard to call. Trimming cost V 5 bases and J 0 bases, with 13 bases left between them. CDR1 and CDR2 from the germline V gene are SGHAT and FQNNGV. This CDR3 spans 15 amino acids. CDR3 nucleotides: TGTGCCAGCAGCGCCCTACGGCGGTACCAAGAGACCCAGTACTTC. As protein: CASSALRRYQETQYF.

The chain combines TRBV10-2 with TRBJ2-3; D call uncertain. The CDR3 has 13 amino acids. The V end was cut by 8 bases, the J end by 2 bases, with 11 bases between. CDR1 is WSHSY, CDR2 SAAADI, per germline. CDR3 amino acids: CASFTEFTDTQYF. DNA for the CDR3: TGCGCCAGCTTTACCGAGTTCACAGATACGCAGTATTTT.

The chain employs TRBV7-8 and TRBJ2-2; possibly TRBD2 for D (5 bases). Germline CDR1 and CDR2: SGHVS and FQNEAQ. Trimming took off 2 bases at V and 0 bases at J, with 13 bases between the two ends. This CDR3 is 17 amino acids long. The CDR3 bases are TGTGCCAGCAGCTTACGGGATATGGGAACGAACACCGGGGAGCTGTTTTTT. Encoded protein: CASSLRDMGTNTGELFF.

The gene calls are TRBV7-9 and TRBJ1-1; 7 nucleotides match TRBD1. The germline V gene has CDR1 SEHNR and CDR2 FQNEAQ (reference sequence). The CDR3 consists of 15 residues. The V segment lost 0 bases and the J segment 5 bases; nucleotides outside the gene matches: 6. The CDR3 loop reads CASSLALTGRTEAFF. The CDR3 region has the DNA TGTGCCAGCAGCTTAGCGCTGACAGGGCGAACTGAAGCTTTCTTT. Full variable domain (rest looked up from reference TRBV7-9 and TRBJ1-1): DTGVSQNPRHKITKRGQNVTFRCDPISEHNRLYWYRQTLGQGPEFLTYFQNEAQLEKSRLLSDRFSAERPKGSFSTLEIQRTEQGDSAMYLCASSLALTGRTEAFFGQGTRLTVV.

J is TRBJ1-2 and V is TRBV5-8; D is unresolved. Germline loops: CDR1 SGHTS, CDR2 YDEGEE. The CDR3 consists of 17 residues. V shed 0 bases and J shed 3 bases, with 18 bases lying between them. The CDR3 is CASSLAPTTTLYYGYTF. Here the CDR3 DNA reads TGTGCCAGCAGCTTGGCACCCACAACGACTCTATACTATGGCTACACCTTC.

This CDR3 reads CASSYGQGRGDTQYF. The CDR3 DNA reads as TGTGCCAGCAGCTACGGACAGGGTCGGGGAGATACGCAGTATTTT. V usage is TRBV5-8 and J usage is TRBJ2-3; 8 nucleotides match TRBD1. There are 15 residues in the CDR3. Germline V gives CDR1 SGHTS, CDR2 YDEGEE. The V and J ends lost 3 bases and 5 bases, in that order; junction bases with no gene match: 8.

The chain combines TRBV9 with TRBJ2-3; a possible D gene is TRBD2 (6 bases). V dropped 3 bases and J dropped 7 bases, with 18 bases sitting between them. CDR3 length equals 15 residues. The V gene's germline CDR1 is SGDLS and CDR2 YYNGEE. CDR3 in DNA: TGTGCCAGCAGCGCGTCTAGCGAATCTATAAATACGCAGTATTTT. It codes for CASSASSESINTQYF.

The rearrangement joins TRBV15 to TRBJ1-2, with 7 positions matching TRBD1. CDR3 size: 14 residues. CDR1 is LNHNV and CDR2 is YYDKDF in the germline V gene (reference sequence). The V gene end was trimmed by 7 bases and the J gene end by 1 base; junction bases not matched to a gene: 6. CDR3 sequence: CATKSGTDNYGYTF. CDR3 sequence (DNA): TGTGCCACCAAATCCGGGACAGATAACTATGGCTACACCTTC.

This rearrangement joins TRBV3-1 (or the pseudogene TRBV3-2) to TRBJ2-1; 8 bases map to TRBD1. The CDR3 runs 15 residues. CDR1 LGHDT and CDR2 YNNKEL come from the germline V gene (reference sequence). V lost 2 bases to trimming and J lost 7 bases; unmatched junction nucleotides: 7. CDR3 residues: CASSQRGQGGNEQFF. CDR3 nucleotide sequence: TGTGCCAGCAGCCAACGTGGACAGGGTGGTAATGAGCAGTTCTTC.

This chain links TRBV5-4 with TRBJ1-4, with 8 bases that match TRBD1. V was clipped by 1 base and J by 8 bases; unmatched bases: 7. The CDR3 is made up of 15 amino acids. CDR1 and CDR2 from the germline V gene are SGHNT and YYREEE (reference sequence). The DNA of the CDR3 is TGTGCCAGCAGCTTGTGGCAGGGGGCGAGGGAAAAACTGTTTTTT. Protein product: CASSLWQGAREKLFF.

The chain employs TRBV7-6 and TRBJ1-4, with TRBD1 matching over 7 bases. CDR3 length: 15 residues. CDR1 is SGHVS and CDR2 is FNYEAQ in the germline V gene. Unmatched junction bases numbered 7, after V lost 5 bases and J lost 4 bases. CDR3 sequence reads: CASSARDSRNEKLFF. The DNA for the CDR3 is TGTGCCAGCAGCGCCAGGGACAGCCGTAATGAAAAACTGTTTTTT.

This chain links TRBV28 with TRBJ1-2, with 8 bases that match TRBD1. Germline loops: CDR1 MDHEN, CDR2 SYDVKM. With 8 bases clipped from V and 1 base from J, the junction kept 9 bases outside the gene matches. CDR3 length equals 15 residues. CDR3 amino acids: CASGTHGQGNYGYTF. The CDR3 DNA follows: TGTGCCAGCGGAACCCACGGACAGGGTAACTATGGCTACACCTTC.

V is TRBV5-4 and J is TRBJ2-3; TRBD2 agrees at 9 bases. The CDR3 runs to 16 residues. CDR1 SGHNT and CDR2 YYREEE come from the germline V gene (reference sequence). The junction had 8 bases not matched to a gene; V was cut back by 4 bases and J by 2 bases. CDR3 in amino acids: CASSLTSGAITDTQYF. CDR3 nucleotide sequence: TGTGCCAGCAGCCTGACTAGCGGCGCCATCACAGATACGCAGTATTTT. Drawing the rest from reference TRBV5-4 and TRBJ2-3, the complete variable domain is ETGVTQSPTHLIKTRGQQVTLRCSSQSGHNTVSWYQQALGQGPQFIFQYYREEENGRGNFPPRFSGLQFPNYSSELNVNALELDDSALYLCASSLTSGAITDTQYFGPGTRLTVL.

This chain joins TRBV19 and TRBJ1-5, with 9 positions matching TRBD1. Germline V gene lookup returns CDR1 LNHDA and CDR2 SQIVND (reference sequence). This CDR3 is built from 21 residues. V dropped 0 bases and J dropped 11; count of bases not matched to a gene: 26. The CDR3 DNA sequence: TGTGCCAGTAGTATAGAGTTTGCCCGGGACAGGGAGAGGGTTTTCGACTCAGCCCAGCATTTT. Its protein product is CASSIEFARDRERVFDSAQHF.

The CDR3 sequence is CASSRDTGKGYTF. The CDR3 region has the DNA TGTGCCAGCAGCCGGGACACCGGGAAGGGCTACACCTTC. This chain links TRBV3-1 (or the pseudogene TRBV3-2) with TRBJ1-2; possible D gene TRBD1, 6 bases. Germline CDR1 LGHDT, CDR2 YNNKEL (reference sequence). This CDR3 has 13 amino acids. Trimming left V 4 bases short and J 8 bases short, with 14 bases between.

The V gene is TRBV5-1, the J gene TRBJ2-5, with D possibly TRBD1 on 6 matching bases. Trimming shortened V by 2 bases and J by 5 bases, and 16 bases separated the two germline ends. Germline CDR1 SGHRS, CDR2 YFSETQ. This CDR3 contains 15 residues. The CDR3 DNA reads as TGCGCCAGCAGCTTCGGAAAAACAGGGCCGGAGACCCAGTACTTC. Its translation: CASSFGKTGPETQYF. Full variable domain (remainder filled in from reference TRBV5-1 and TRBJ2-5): KAGVTQTPRYLIKTRGQQVTLSCSPISGHRSVSWYQQTPGQGLQFLFEYFSETQRNKGNFPGRFSGRQFSNSRSEMNVSTLELGDSALYLCASSFGKTGPETQYFGPGTRLLVL.

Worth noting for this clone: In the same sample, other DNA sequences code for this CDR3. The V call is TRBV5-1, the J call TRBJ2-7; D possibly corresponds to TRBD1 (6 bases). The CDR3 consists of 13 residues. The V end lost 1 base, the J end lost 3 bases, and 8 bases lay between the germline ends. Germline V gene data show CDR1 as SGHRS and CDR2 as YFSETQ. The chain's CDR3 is CASSLQGFYEQYF. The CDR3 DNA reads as TGCGCCAGCAGCTTGCAGGGGTTCTACGAGCAGTACTTC.

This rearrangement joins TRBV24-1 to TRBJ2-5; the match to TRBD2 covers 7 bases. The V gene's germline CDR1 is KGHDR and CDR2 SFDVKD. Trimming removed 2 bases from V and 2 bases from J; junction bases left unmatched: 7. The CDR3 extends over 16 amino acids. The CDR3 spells CATSDYGAGSQETQYF. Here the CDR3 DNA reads TGTGCCACCAGTGATTACGGAGCGGGGTCGCAAGAGACCCAGTACTTC.

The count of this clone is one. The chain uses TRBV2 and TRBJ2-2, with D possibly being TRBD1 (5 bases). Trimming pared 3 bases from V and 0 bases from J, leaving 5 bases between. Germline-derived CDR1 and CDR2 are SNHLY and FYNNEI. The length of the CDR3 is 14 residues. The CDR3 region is CASSDRANTGELFF. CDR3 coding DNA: TGTGCCAGCAGTGACAGGGCGAACACCGGGGAGCTGTTTTTT.

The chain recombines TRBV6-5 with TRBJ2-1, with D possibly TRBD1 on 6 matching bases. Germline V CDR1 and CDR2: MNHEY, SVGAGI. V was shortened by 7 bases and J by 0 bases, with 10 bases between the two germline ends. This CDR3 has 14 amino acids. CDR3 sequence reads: CASIRGSSYNEQFF. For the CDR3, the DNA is TGTGCCAGCATAAGGGGGAGCTCCTACAATGAGCAGTTCTTC.

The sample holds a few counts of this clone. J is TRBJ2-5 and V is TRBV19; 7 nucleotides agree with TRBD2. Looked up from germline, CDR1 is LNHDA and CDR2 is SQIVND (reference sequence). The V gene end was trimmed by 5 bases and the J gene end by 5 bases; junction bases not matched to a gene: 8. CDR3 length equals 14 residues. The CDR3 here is CASSQSGTGETQYF. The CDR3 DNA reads TGTGCCAGTAGTCAGAGCGGGACCGGGGAGACCCAGTACTTC.

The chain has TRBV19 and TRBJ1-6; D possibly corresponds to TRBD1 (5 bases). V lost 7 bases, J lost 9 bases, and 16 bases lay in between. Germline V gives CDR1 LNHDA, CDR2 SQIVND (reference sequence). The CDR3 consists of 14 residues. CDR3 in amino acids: CASTTGGAASPLHF. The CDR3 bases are TGTGCCAGTACAACCGGGGGAGCGGCTTCACCCCTCCACTTT.

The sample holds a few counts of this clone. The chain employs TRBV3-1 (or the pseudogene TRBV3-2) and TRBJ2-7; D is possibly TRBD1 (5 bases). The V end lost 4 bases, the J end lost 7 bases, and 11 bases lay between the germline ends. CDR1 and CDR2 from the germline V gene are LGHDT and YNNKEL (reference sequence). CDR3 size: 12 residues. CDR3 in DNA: TGTGCCAGCAGCCCAGGGCCACGGGAGCAGTACTTC. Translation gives CASSPGPREQYF.

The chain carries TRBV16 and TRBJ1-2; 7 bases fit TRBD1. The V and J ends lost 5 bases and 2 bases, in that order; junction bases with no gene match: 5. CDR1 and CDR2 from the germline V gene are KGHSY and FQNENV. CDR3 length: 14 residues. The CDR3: CASSGTGQNYGYTF. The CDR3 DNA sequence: TGTGCCAGCAGCGGAACGGGACAGAACTATGGCTACACCTTC.

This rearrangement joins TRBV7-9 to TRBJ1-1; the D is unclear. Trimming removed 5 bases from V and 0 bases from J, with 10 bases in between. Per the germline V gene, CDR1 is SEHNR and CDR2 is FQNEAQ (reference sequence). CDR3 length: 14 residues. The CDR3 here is CASSLLLLNTEAFF. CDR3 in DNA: TGTGCCAGCAGCCTCCTCTTGTTGAACACTGAAGCTTTCTTT. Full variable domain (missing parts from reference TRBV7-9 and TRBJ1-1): DTGVSQNPRHKITKRGQNVTFRCDPISEHNRLYWYRQTLGQGPEFLTYFQNEAQLEKSRLLSDRFSAERPKGSFSTLEIQRTEQGDSAMYLCASSLLLLNTEAFFGQGTRLTVV.

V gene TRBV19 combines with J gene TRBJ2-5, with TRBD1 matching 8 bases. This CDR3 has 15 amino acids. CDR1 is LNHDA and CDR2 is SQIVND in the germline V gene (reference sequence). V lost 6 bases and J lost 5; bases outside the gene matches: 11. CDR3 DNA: TGTGCCAGTAGCTACGGACAGGGAGGATTGGAGACCCAGTACTTC. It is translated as CASSYGQGGLETQYF.

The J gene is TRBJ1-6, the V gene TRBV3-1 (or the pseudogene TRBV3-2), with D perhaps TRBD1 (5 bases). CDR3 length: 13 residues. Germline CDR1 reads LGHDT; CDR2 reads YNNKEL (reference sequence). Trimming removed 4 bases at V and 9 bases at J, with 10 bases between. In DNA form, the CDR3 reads TGTGCCAGCAGCCCGGACATGAGTTCACCCCTCCACTTT. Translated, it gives CASSPDMSSPLHF.

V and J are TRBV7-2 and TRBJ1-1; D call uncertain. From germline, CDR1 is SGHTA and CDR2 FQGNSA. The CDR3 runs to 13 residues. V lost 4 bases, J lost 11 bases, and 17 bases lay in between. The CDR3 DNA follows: TGTGCCAGCAGCTCCGGGGAAGTCCTTGGGGCTTTCTTT. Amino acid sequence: CASSSGEVLGAFF.

The chain's CDR3 is CASSRQGASEQYF. CDR3 coding DNA: TGTGCCAGTAGTAGACAGGGGGCTTCCGAGCAGTACTTC. The chain employs TRBV19 and TRBJ2-7; TRBD1 aligns across 10 bases. CDR1 is LNHDA and CDR2 is SQIVND in the germline V gene (reference sequence). The ends lost 4 bases at V and 6 bases at J; junction bases unmatched: 3. The CDR3 spans 13 residues.

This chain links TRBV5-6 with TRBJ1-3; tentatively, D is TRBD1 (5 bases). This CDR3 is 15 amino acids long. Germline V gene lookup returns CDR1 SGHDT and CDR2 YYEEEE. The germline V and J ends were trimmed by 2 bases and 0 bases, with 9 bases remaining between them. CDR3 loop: CASSFQGRSGNTIYF. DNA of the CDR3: TGTGCCAGCAGCTTTCAGGGCCGCTCTGGAAACACCATATATTTT.

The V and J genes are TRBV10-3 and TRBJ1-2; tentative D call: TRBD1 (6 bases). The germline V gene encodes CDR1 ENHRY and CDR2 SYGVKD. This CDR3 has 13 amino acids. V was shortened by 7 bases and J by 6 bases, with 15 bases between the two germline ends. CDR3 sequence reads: CAINQGLRDGYTF. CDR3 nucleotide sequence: TGTGCCATCAATCAGGGGCTAAGGGATGGCTACACCTTC.

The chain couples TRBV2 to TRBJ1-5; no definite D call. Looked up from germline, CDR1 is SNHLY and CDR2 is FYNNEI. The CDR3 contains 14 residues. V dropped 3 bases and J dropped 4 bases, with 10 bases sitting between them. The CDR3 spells CASSERQINQPQHF. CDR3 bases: TGTGCCAGCAGTGAGCGGCAGATTAATCAGCCCCAGCATTTT.